The 24 T cell receptor beta chains listed next were all sequenced from one sample in a study of cytomegalovirus exposure and HLA in healthy donors. Researchers ran the PCR with 60 Vbeta and 13 Jbeta primers. Clones were read by immunoSEQ multiplex PCR, and TCRdb kept only the in-frame ones, dropping some. The table records about 210,000 clones, approximately 78% of them present only once. The sample consisted of PBMCs. These receptors originate from a boy aged 5-17 years in good health and CMV-seronegative.

V is TRBV7-8 and J is TRBJ1-2; 8 bases line up with TRBD1. Germline CDR1 is SGHVS and CDR2 is FQNEAQ. Trimming at V came to 1 base and at J to 9 bases, leaving 10 bases not matched to a gene. The CDR3 runs to 15 residues. The CDR3: CASSLVARTGLSYTF. CDR3 bases: TGTGCCAGCAGCTTAGTAGCTAGGACAGGGCTGAGCTACACCTTC.

V gene TRBV5-8 combines with J gene TRBJ1-1; D is perhaps TRBD1 (5 bases). The CDR3 covers 12 residues. CDR1 SGHTS and CDR2 YDEGEE come from the germline V gene. V was cut by 1 base and J by 11 bases, with 12 bases left in between. This chain's CDR3 is CASSLLTGGAFF. The CDR3 DNA reads TGTGCCAGCAGCTTGTTAACAGGAGGGGCTTTCTTT.

This sequence joins TRBV30 and TRBJ1-2; 7 bases match TRBD1. Germline V gene data show CDR1 as GTSNPN and CDR2 as SVGIG (reference sequence). CDR3 length equals 13 residues. V lost 2 bases and J lost 8; bases outside the gene matches: 8. CDR3 DNA sequence: TGTGCCTGGAGTCCAAACAGGGGTGGGGGCTACACCTTC. Its protein is CAWSPNRGGGYTF.

The genes are TRBV11-2 and TRBJ1-4; D call uncertain. Per the germline V gene, CDR1 is SGHAT and CDR2 is FQNNGV. V was shortened by 5 bases and J by 3 bases, with 16 bases between the two germline ends. CDR3 length equals 16 residues. Here the CDR3 DNA reads TGTGCCAGCAGCCGATCAAACAGCCCCTCTAATGAAAAACTGTTTTTT. This encodes CASSRSNSPSNEKLFF.

The CDR3 loop is CSVEVGGPEAFF. CDR3 sequence (DNA): TGCAGCGTTGAGGTAGGTGGGCCTGAAGCTTTCTTT. The chain combines TRBV29-1 with TRBJ1-1; D not certain. V gave up 3 bases and J gave up 6 bases, with 11 bases separating them. The germline V gene encodes CDR1 SQVTM and CDR2 ANQGSEA. The CDR3 has 12 amino acids.

The chain is built from TRBV11-1 and TRBJ2-7; possibly TRBD2 for D (6 bases). V dropped 3 bases and J dropped 2 bases, with 11 bases sitting between them. The germline V gene has CDR1 SGHAT and CDR2 FQDESV (reference sequence). This CDR3 comprises 14 residues. Here the CDR3 DNA reads TGTGCCAGCAGCTTTGCGCGGGGAACCTACGAGCAGTACTTC. Protein product: CASSFARGTYEQYF.

This sequence joins TRBV4-1 and TRBJ2-2; 7 bases align to TRBD1. This CDR3 spans 16 amino acids. J was trimmed by 1 base and V by 1 base; bases with no gene match: 3. The germline V gene encodes CDR1 MGHRA and CDR2 YSYEKL. The DNA for the CDR3 is TGCGCCAGCAGCCAAGTAGGGGGCTTGAACACCGGGGAGCTGTTTTTT. The encoded protein is CASSQVGGLNTGELFF.

This clone was detected only once. The chain recombines TRBV6-5 with TRBJ1-1; perhaps TRBD1 as D (5 bases). V was trimmed by 6 bases and J by 1 base, leaving 12 bases between them. The CDR3 length is 14 residues. The germline CDR1 and CDR2 sequences are MNHEY and SVGAGI. The chain's CDR3 is CASSPVDRNTEAFF. The CDR3 DNA reads as TGTGCCAGCAGCCCAGTAGACAGGAACACTGAAGCTTTCTTT.

The chain has TRBV30 and TRBJ2-1; D may be TRBD2 (7 bases). In germline, CDR1 is GTSNPN, CDR2 SVGIG (reference sequence). The germline V and J ends were trimmed by 2 bases and 9 bases, with 11 bases remaining between them. The CDR3 loop spans 12 amino acids. The CDR3 here is CAWSLGGPEQFF. The DNA of the CDR3 is TGTGCCTGGAGTCTCGGGGGGCCTGAGCAGTTCTTC.

The V gene is TRBV9, the J gene TRBJ2-7; D is perhaps TRBD1 (6 bases). The CDR3 is made up of 14 amino acids. Trimming shortened V by 3 bases and J by 7 bases, and 17 bases separated the two germline ends. From germline, CDR1 is SGDLS and CDR2 YYNGEE. The CDR3: CASSGIQGMCEQYF. CDR3 coding DNA: TGTGCCAGCAGCGGAATACAGGGAATGTGTGAGCAGTACTTC.

This clone appeared a single time. The V gene is TRBV12-1, the J gene TRBJ2-1; TRBD2 is the table's D call and was not checked against the DNA. TRBV12-1 is a pseudogene locus. CDR3 length: 17 amino acids. CDR3 coding DNA: TGTGCCAGCAGCCGCCCCTTGACTAGCGGGTGCTACAATGAGCAGTTCTTC. Its protein product is CASSRPLTSGCYNEQFF.

CDR3 DNA: TGTGCCAGCAGTTACTCCGCTAGCGGGAGTACCGGGGAGCTGTTTTTT. It encodes CASSYSASGSTGELFF. The rearrangement joins TRBV6-5 to TRBJ2-2, with 10 bases matching TRBD2. Germline V gives CDR1 MNHEY, CDR2 SVGAGI. With 0 bases clipped from V and 5 bases from J, the junction kept 3 bases outside the gene matches. This CDR3 has 16 residues.

This chain links TRBV7-7 with TRBJ2-3; D unresolved. The CDR3 spans 15 residues. Trimming shortened V by 4 bases and J by 0 bases, and 11 bases separated the two germline ends. CDR1 and CDR2 from the germline V gene are SSHAT and FNYEAQ (reference sequence). This CDR3 reads CASSSSEASTDTQYF. The CDR3 DNA sequence: TGTGCCAGCAGCTCCTCTGAGGCTAGCACAGATACGCAGTATTTT.

The rearrangement links TRBV10-3 to TRBJ1-5; 9 bases align to TRBD1. Trimming cost V 1 base and J 4 bases; bases outside gene matches: 2. This CDR3 region has 15 residues. Germline V gene lookup returns CDR1 ENHRY and CDR2 SYGVKD. The CDR3 here is CAISEFGQGNQPQHF. CDR3 in DNA: TGTGCCATCAGTGAGTTTGGACAGGGGAATCAGCCCCAGCATTTT.

The V and J genes are TRBV5-8 and TRBJ1-1; D might be TRBD1 (6 bases). V was clipped by 0 bases and J by 3 bases, with 15 bases between them. The CDR3 covers 16 residues. Germline CDR1 reads SGHTS; CDR2 reads YDEGEE. CDR3 protein: CASSLAPDSFYTEAFF. The CDR3 region has the DNA TGTGCCAGCAGCTTGGCCCCGGACAGCTTTTACACTGAAGCTTTCTTT. The full variable domain, its missing parts supplied by reference TRBV5-8 and TRBJ1-1, is EAGVTQSPTHLIKTRGQQATLRCSPISGHTSVYWYQQALGLGLQFLLWYDEGEERNRGNFPPRFSGRQFPNYSSELNVNALELEDSALYLCASSLAPDSFYTEAFFGQGTRLTVV.

The rearrangement uses TRBV19 and TRBJ1-2; tentatively, D is TRBD1 (5 bases). The CDR3 extends over 15 amino acids. Germline CDR1 reads LNHDA; CDR2 reads SQIVND (reference sequence). V was clipped by 2 bases and J by 5 bases, with 15 bases between them. Here the CDR3 reads CASSIRRGAGYGYTF. DNA of the CDR3: TGTGCCAGTAGTATAAGGCGGGGCGCGGGGTATGGCTACACCTTC.

The chain uses TRBV18 and TRBJ2-5; TRBD1 matches 7 bases. V dropped 3 bases and J dropped 5; count of bases not matched to a gene: 6. The CDR3 spans 14 residues. Germline assignment: CDR1 KGHSH and CDR2 LQKENI. This CDR3 is CASSPRGGWETQYF. For the CDR3, the DNA is TGTGCCAGCTCACCCAGAGGGGGCTGGGAGACCCAGTACTTC.

The V and J genes are TRBV5-5 and TRBJ1-5, with D unclear. The V end lost 0 bases, the J end lost 9 bases, and 13 bases lay between the germline ends. The CDR3 runs to 14 residues. The germline gives CDR1 SGHKS, CDR2 YYEKEE (reference sequence). Here the CDR3 reads CASSLDSGVWPQHF. Written as DNA, the CDR3 is TGTGCCAGCAGCTTGGACAGTGGCGTTTGGCCCCAGCATTTT.

The chain employs TRBV11-2 and TRBJ1-4, with TRBD1 matching over 12 bases. Germline lookup yields CDR1 SGHAT and CDR2 FQNNGV. The trim removed 5 bases at V and 7 bases at J, leaving 11 bases unmatched. The CDR3 is 17 residues long. CDR3 bases: TGTGCCAGCAGCGCGTCCCGGGACAGGGGGCGGGGTGAAAAACTGTTTTTT. Amino acids: CASSASRDRGRGEKLFF.

The V and J genes are TRBV9 and TRBJ2-5; a possible D gene is TRBD1 (6 bases). The length of the CDR3 is 16 residues. Germline V CDR1 and CDR2: SGDLS, YYNGEE. Trimming took off 0 bases at V and 5 bases at J, with 17 bases between the two ends. The CDR3 nucleotides are TGTGCCAGCAGCGTAGGAGGGGGTGACCCTTGGGAGACCCAGTACTTC. This encodes CASSVGGGDPWETQYF.

The chain employs TRBV9 and TRBJ2-2, with D possibly TRBD2 on 5 matching bases. The CDR3 loop spans 17 amino acids. Trimming left V 0 bases short and J 6 bases short, with 18 bases between. CDR1 and CDR2 (germline): SGDLS, YYNGEE. The CDR3 DNA sequence: TGTGCCAGCAGCGTAGATAGGACGGGGTTCGACTCCGGGGAGCTGTTTTTT. Amino acids: CASSVDRTGFDSGELFF.

The chain uses TRBV19 and TRBJ2-7; 8 bases align to TRBD2. From germline, CDR1 is LNHDA and CDR2 SQIVND (reference sequence). Trimming removed 3 bases from V and 4 bases from J; junction bases left unmatched: 8. This CDR3 has 15 residues. The DNA of the CDR3 is TGTGCCAGTAGTATTTTCCAGCGGGGGAGTTACGAGCAGTACTTC. Encoded protein: CASSIFQRGSYEQYF.

This chain links TRBV9 with TRBJ2-3; 8 positions agree with TRBD1. This CDR3 region has 14 residues. The germline CDR1 and CDR2 sequences are SGDLS and YYNGEE. With 3 bases clipped from V and 4 bases from J, the junction kept 4 bases outside the gene matches. CDR3 in DNA: TGTGCCAGCAGCGAACAGGGGGAGCCAGATACGCAGTATTTT. This gives the protein CASSEQGEPDTQYF.

The V call is TRBV2, the J call TRBJ1-5; TRBD1 matches at 7 bases. CDR1 SNHLY and CDR2 FYNNEI come from the germline V gene. CDR3 size: 14 residues. V lost 6 bases, J lost 5 bases, and 7 bases stayed unmatched. The CDR3 sequence: CASSATGWDQPQHF. The CDR3 region has the DNA TGTGCCAGCAGCGCGACAGGGTGGGATCAGCCCCAGCATTTT.